Listed below are T cell receptor beta chains from one sample, sequenced in a study of Ad26.COV2.S vaccination and SARS-CoV-2 variants. Clones were sequenced by immunoSEQ multiplex PCR, and TCRdb holds only the in-frame ones, with some missing. The profile shows some 190,000 clones, around nine tenths of them singletons. The specimen was peripheral blood, collected after recovery from COVID-19. The receptors were sampled from a human donor who had recovered from COVID-19. The CDR3 runs from the conserved cysteine through the conserved F or W. D genes are given only for firm matches. Part of the rows lack a size; the others show once, few, many or a class for expanded clones.

-	TRBJ1-3	-	TRBV12-5	TGTGCTAGCGCTGAGGCCTCTGTCCGAAACACCATATATTTT	CASAEASVRNTIYF
-	TRBJ2-7	-	TRBV3-1/TRBV3-2	TGTGCCAGCAGCCAAAGCGACAGGGAGGCCGAGCAGTACTTC	CASSQSDREAEQYF
-	TRBJ2-2	-	TRBV18	TGTGCCAGCTCACGTCAAATCAACACCGGGGAGCTGTTTTTT	CASSRQINTGELFF
-	TRBJ1-1	-	TRBV18	TGTGCCAGCTCACTCTCCGACGGGGCGGTAGATGAAGCTTTCTTT	CASSLSDGAVDEAFF
-	TRBJ1-1	-	TRBV2	TGTGCCAGCAGTGAACAGGGGATGAACACTGAAGCTTTCTTT	CASSEQGMNTEAFF
TRBD1	TRBJ2-1	-	TRBV7-3	TGTGCCAGCAGCTCACAGGGGGCGCCTTACAATGAGCAGTTCTTC	CASSSQGAPYNEQFF
-	TRBJ1-2	-	TRBV5-1	TGCGCCAGCAGCTTCGCCTCGGGGTTGGGCTATGGCTACACCTTC	CASSFASGLGYGYTF
TRBD2	TRBJ2-7	-	TRBV28	TGTGCCAGCAGTCATCCCAGACTAGCGGGGGCCTACGAGCAGTACTTC	CASSHPRLAGAYEQYF
TRBD2	TRBJ2-5	-	TRBV5-1	TGCGCCAGCAGCCAGGGCGGCGGAGCGGGGGAGACCCAGTACTTC	CASSQGGGAGETQYF
-	TRBJ1-2	-	TRBV6-5	TGTGCCAGCAGTTACCCGCCCGGGTCGACTAACTATGGCTACACCTTC	CASSYPPGSTNYGYTF
-	TRBJ1-3	once	TRBV5-5	TGTGCCAGCAGAGGGGCTACCTCTGGAAACACCATATATTTT	CASRGATSGNTIYF
-	TRBJ2-7	-	TRBV27	TGTGCCAGCAGTTTGGCAGGGCCCTACGAGCAGTACTTC	CASSLAGPYEQYF
TRBD1	TRBJ2-1	-	TRBV6-5	TGTGCCAGCAGTTACTCGGGACAGGGGCTGAGCAATGAGCAGTTCTTC	CASSYSGQGLSNEQFF
-	TRBJ2-4	-	TRBV9	TGTGCCAGCAGCGTAGAGGGGGGAAAACAAAACATTCAGTACTTC	CASSVEGGKQNIQYF
-	TRBJ2-7	-	TRBV27	TGTGCCAGCAGTTTAGGGCAGCCCTACGAGCAGTACTTC	CASSLGQPYEQYF
-	TRBJ2-2	-	TRBV7-8	TGTGCCAGCAGCCCCGAAACCGGGGAGCTGTTTTTT	CASSPETGELFF
TRBD2	TRBJ2-2	few	TRBV6-2/TRBV6-3	TGTGCCAGCAGTTACCTAGCGGGCGATAGCGGGGAGCTGTTTTTT	CASSYLAGDSGELFF
-	TRBJ2-2	-	TRBV5-1	TGCGCCAGCAGCACGGGGCCCGGAAGATCCACCGGGGAGCTGTTTTTT	CASSTGPGRSTGELFF
-	TRBJ2-3	-	TRBV6-4	TGTGCCAGCAGTGACTCTGGCGGCTACACAGATACGCAGTATTTT	CASSDSGGYTDTQYF
-	TRBJ2-7	once	TRBV9	TGTGCCAGCAGCGTGGGCTTGACAGATCACTACGAGCAGTACTTC	CASSVGLTDHYEQYF
-	TRBJ2-7	-	TRBV1	TGCACCAGCAGCCAAGATTTGCCCCCGAGGAGCTCCTACGAGCAGTACTTC	CTSSQDLPPRSSYEQYF
-	TRBJ1-5	-	TRBV30	TGTGCCTGGGGCAGGGACAGCAATCAGCCCCAGCATTTT	CAWGRDSNQPQHF
-	TRBJ2-2	-	TRBV2	TGTGCCAGCGTTCGAAACAGGAACACCGGGGAGCTGTTTTTT	CASVRNRNTGELFF
-	TRBJ1-6	few	TRBV5-1	TGCGCCAGCAGCTTGGGGTCAGCTGCACCCCTCCACTTT	CASSLGSAAPLHF
-	TRBJ2-3	-	TRBV27	TGTGCCAGCAGTTTATGGCTAAATTCAGATACGCAGTATTTT	CASSLWLNSDTQYF
TRBD2	TRBJ2-1	-	TRBV4-2	TGTGCCAGCAGCCAAGGGGGCGGGAGTCTCTACAATGAGCAGTTCTTC	CASSQGGGSLYNEQFF
-	TRBJ1-1	-	TRBV30	TGTGCCTGGAGTGTATGGGGGCAGGGGAAAGCTGAAGCTTTCTTT	CAWSVWGQGKAEAFF
-	TRBJ1-2	-	TRBV14	TGTGCCAGCAGCCAAGTTGTTTCCCCCCATGGCTACACCTTC	CASSQVVSPHGYTF
-	TRBJ2-3	-	TRBV9	TGTGCCAGCAGCGTAGCGACTCCAGATACGCAGTATTTT	CASSVATPDTQYF
-	TRBJ2-5	-	TRBV2	TGTGCCAGCAGTGATCAGCGGCCCCAAGAGACCCAGTACTTC	CASSDQRPQETQYF
TRBD1	TRBJ1-1	few	TRBV4-1	TGCGCCAGCAGCCATATCGGACAGGGCGGCACTGAAGCTTTCTTT	CASSHIGQGGTEAFF
TRBD1	TRBJ2-7	-	TRBV6-4	TGTGCCAGCAGTGAATACCAAGGACAGGGGTACGAGCAGTACTTC	CASSEYQGQGYEQYF
TRBD1	TRBJ2-5	once	TRBV6-5	TGTGCCAGCAGCCACAGGGGGGCAGAGACCCAGTACTTC	CASSHRGAETQYF
-	TRBJ1-5	-	TRBV7-9	TGTGCCAGCAGCTTAGTGACAGGTTCGCAGCATTTT	CASSLVTGSQHF
-	TRBJ2-1	-	TRBV4-1	TGCGCCAGCAGCCAAGAAGGGGGGGGGATAGACAATGAGCAGTTCTTC	CASSQEGGGIDNEQFF
TRBD2	TRBJ2-3	-	TRBV7-9	TGTGCCAGCAGGGGGTGGGCTAGCGGCCACCGCAGCACAGATACGCAGTATTTT	CASRGWASGHRSTDTQYF
-	TRBJ1-6	-	TRBV7-9	TGTGCCAGCAGCTCCGTTGACGGTCCTAATTCACCCCTCCACTTT	CASSSVDGPNSPLHF
-	TRBJ2-2	-	TRBV13	TGTGCCAGCAGCCCCCCGGAAGGGGCCTTCACCGGGGAGCTGTTTTTT	CASSPPEGAFTGELFF
-	TRBJ2-7	-	TRBV4-2	TGTGCCAGCGCTACTAGAGTCGCCTCCTACGAGCAGTACTTC	CASATRVASYEQYF
TRBD1	TRBJ1-6	-	TRBV19	TGTGCCAGTAGTAGAGGGGGACAGGTGGGCTCACCCCTCCACTTT	CASSRGGQVGSPLHF
-	TRBJ2-1	-	TRBV12-3/TRBV12-4	TGTGCCAGCAGAGGCGGAGAGTTGAAGCAGTTCTTC	CASRGGELKQFF
-	TRBJ1-5	few	TRBV7-9	TGTGCCAGCAGCTCCGGGGGGGTAAATCAGCCCCAGCATTTT	CASSSGGVNQPQHF
-	TRBJ2-3	-	TRBV2	TGTGCCAGCAGTGAGGGGCACCCGAGCACAGATACGCAGTATTTT	CASSEGHPSTDTQYF
-	TRBJ2-3	-	TRBV7-3	TGTGCCAGCAGCCTCGACGGGGTTTCCACAGATACGCAGTATTTT	CASSLDGVSTDTQYF
TRBD2	TRBJ2-7	-	TRBV9	TGTGCCAGCAGCCCCACTAGCGTTCGAACCTACGAGCAGTACTTC	CASSPTSVRTYEQYF
-	TRBJ1-6	-	TRBV5-4	TGTGCCAGCAGCTTGGAGTTTGGGGGTAATTCACCCCTCCACTTT	CASSLEFGGNSPLHF
-	TRBJ1-6	-	TRBV4-2	TGTGCCAGCAGCCAAGATGGACAGAGCTCCTATAATTCACCCCTCCACTTT	CASSQDGQSSYNSPLHF
TRBD1	TRBJ2-7	-	TRBV28	TGTGCCAGCAGTTTTTTGGACAGGGGGCTCGACGAGCAGTACTTC	CASSFLDRGLDEQYF
-	TRBJ2-1	-	TRBV4-1	TGCGCCAGCAGCCTTCCGGTACCTTCCCAATACAATGAGCAGTTCTTC	CASSLPVPSQYNEQFF
-	TRBJ1-1	once	TRBV5-5	TGTGCCAGCAGCTTGGACGGTCAGGACACTGAAGCTTTCTTT	CASSLDGQDTEAFF
-	TRBJ2-4	-	TRBV27	TGTGCCAGCAGTCCATCCGGGATTTCCGGAAACATTCAGTACTTC	CASSPSGISGNIQYF
-	TRBJ1-1	-	TRBV6-5	TGTGCCAGCACCGCAATCCGGGGCGCCACTGAAGCTTTCTTT	CASTAIRGATEAFF
-	TRBJ2-3	once	TRBV19	TGTGCCAGTAGTAAACTCCCCGTGGGACACAACACAGATACGCAGTATTTT	CASSKLPVGHNTDTQYF